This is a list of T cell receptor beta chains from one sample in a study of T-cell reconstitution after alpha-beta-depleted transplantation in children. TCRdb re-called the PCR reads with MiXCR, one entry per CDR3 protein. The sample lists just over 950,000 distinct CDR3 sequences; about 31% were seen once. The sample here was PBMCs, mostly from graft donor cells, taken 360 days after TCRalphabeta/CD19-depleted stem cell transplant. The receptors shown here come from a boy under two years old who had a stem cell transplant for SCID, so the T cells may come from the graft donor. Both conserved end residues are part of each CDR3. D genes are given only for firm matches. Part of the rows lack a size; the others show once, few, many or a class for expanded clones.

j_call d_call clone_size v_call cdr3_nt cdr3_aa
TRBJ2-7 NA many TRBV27 TGTGCCAGCAGTCCCGCAACGGGGTTCGGCTCCTACGAGCAGTACTTC CASSPATGFGSYEQYF
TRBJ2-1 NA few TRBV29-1 TGCAGCGTGGCCAGGGACCCCGGGTCCTACAATGAGCAGTTCTTC CSVARDPGSYNEQFF
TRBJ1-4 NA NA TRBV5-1 TGCGCCAGCAGCGGCGGCTTGACAGTGGGGGAAAAACTGTTTTTT CASSGGLTVGEKLFF
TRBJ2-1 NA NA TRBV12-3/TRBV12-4 TGTGCCAGCAGTTCCCCGGGGGTGTCCTACAATGAGCAGTTCTTC CASSSPGVSYNEQFF
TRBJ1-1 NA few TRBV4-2 TGTGCCAGCAGCCAAGAAAGGGGTAGCGTGAGAGCTTTCTTT CASSQERGSVRAFF
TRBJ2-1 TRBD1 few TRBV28 TGTGCCAGCAGCCACGCCCCGACAGGGATAATCGGCTTC CASSHAPTGIIGF
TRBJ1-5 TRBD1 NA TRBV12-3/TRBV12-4 TGTGCCAGCAGTTTATGGGGGACAGGGAATCAGCCCCAGCATTTT CASSLWGTGNQPQHF
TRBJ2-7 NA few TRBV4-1 TGCGCCAGCAGCCAAGATAGGAGGGCGGGTTCGGGCGAGCAGTACTTC CASSQDRRAGSGEQYF
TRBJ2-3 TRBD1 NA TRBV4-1 TGCGCCAGCAGCCAAGGGAGGACAGGGCCGCAGTATTTT CASSQGRTGPQYF
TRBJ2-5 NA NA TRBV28 TGTGCCAGCAGTTTAAGTAAAGAGACCCAGTACTTC CASSLSKETQYF
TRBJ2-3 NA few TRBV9 TGTGCCAGCAGCGTAGGAGATACAGATACGCAGTATTTT CASSVGDTDTQYF
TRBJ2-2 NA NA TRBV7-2 TGTGCCAGCAGCTTCGCCCTAGCGCGGAACACCGGGGAGCTGTTTTTT CASSFALARNTGELFF
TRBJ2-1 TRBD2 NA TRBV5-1 TGCGCCAGCAGCGGGGACGCGACTAGCGGACATGAGCAGTTCTTC CASSGDATSGHEQFF
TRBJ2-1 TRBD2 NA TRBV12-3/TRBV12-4 TGTGCCAGCAGCCCCTGGGGGGGTAATGAGCAGTTCTTC CASSPWGGNEQFF
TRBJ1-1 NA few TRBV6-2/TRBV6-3 TGTGCCAGCAGTTACCCCCAGACAGTGAACACTGAAGCTTTCTTT CASSYPQTVNTEAFF